A selection of T cell receptor beta chains follows, all from one sample in a study of blood T cells in healthy people across ages. Each CDR3 protein is one row after TCRdb ran MiXCR on the 5' RACE reads. The table lists some 800,000 distinct CDR3 sequences, around two fifths of them singletons. Sequenced sample: blood. The receptors come from a man in his fifties or sixties in good health. Each CDR3 is given with its conserved first and last residue. D genes are given only for firm matches. Clone size appears in some rows only: once, few, many, or a class for an expanded clone.

TRBJ2-7	few	TRBV7-9	.	CASSSPNQVDEQYF	TGTGCCAGCAGCTCCCCCAATCAGGTCGACGAGCAGTACTTC
TRBJ2-7	many	TRBV2	.	CASSVTAPSWNEQYF	TGTGCCAGCAGTGTGACAGCCCCTTCGTGGAACGAGCAGTACTTC
TRBJ1-2	.	TRBV6-1	.	CASSVILGTGITSGYTF	TGTGCCAGCAGTGTAATTTTGGGAACAGGGATCACCTCTGGCTACACCTTC
TRBJ2-5	.	TRBV5-1	TRBD1	CASSQLQGDQETQYF	TGCGCCAGCAGCCAGCTACAGGGGGACCAAGAGACCCAGTACTTC
TRBJ1-5	.	TRBV10-3	.	CAISRLGDNQPQHF	TGTGCCATCAGCAGACTGGGAGACAATCAGCCCCAGCATTTT
TRBJ2-5	few	TRBV5-1	.	CASSLGGAVQETQYF	TGCGCCAGCAGCTTGGGAGGGGCTGTCCAAGAGACCCAGTACTTC
TRBJ2-7	.	TRBV11-2	.	CASAGALGEQYF	TGTGCCAGCGCGGGGGCCCTCGGCGAGCAGTACTTC
TRBJ2-3	.	TRBV6-6	TRBD2	CASRPGGPSTDTQYF	TGTGCCAGCAGGCCGGGGGGGCCGAGCACAGATACGCAGTATTTT
TRBJ2-5	.	TRBV20-1	.	CSATADQDLETQYF	TGCAGTGCTACGGCCGATCAGGATTTGGAGACCCAGTACTTC
TRBJ2-1	few	TRBV11-2	.	CASTRPYNEQFF	TGTGCCAGCACCCGTCCCTACAATGAGCAGTTCTTC
TRBJ2-1	few	TRBV2	.	CASRGDGLNEQFF	TGTGCCAGCAGAGGGGATGGGCTAAATGAGCAGTTCTTC
TRBJ1-5	.	TRBV2	.	CASSARAQSSQPQHF	TGTGCCAGCAGCGCCCGGGCCCAGTCGAGTCAGCCCCAGCATTTT
TRBJ2-7	once	TRBV4-3	TRBD1	CASSQAGQGLSYEQYF	TGCGCCAGCAGCCAAGCGGGACAGGGTCTTTCCTACGAGCAGTACTTC
TRBJ2-7	.	TRBV7-8	TRBD2	CASSPGGNGIHEQYF	TGTGCCAGCAGCCCGGGAGGAAACGGGATCCACGAGCAGTACTTC
TRBJ2-1	.	TRBV27	.	CASSLGGRAYNEQFF	TGTGCCAGCAGTTTGGGGGGCAGGGCCTACAATGAGCAGTTCTTC
TRBJ2-3	.	TRBV12-3/TRBV12-4	TRBD1	CASSFSGQATGTQYF	TGTGCCAGCAGTTTTTCAGGACAAGCGACAGGGACGCAGTATTTT
TRBJ2-1	few	TRBV6-5	.	CASSYGRDQFF	TGTGCCAGCAGTTACGGCCGGGATCAGTTCTTC
TRBJ1-2	.	TRBV20-1	.	CSARVLRTAGYGYTF	TGCAGTGCTAGAGTTCTCCGGACAGCTGGCTATGGCTACACCTTC
TRBJ1-2	.	TRBV20-1	.	CSADKRESGYTF	TGCAGTGCCGATAAAAGGGAATCTGGCTACACCTTC